This T cell receptor beta chain was sequenced for a study of glioma-infiltrating T cells after dendritic cell vaccination. Study information: Dendritic cell vaccination trial patients had either newly diagnosed or recurrent glioblastoma. At biweekly intervals, patients got three intradermal dendritic cell vaccine injections.

The primer mix had 60 V beta and 13 J beta primers. The protocol was immunoSEQ multiplex PCR, while the TCRdb copy is restricted to in-frame clones and leaves out a portion. The sample includes 71,000 or so clones, around 86% of them seen just once. The CDR3 spans 14 residues. The V gene's germline CDR1 is SGDLS and CDR2 YYNGEE. The V and J ends lost 0 bases and 4 bases respectively, with 10 bases between them. This chain uses TRBV9 with TRBJ2-5; maybe TRBD2 (5 bases). The source was blood, collected before dendritic cell vaccination. The clonotype originates from a human donor with glioblastoma. The CDR3 reads CASSVGEGPETQYF. The CDR3 DNA is TGTGCCAGCAGCGTAGGTGAGGGCCCAGAGACCCAGTACTTC.